This note documents a single T cell receptor (beta chain) sequence. Its antigen is not known. TCRdb ran MiXCR on the 5' RACE reads and lists one entry per CDR3 protein. This sample carries under 550,000 distinct CDR3 sequences, just over 20% of them seen once, and the ten largest clones take approximately 16%. This sample is drawn from a study of T cells after yellow fever vaccination. Study information: SMART-Seq v4 Ultra Low Input prepared the low-cell-number fractions.

The CDR3 runs to 15 residues. Germline loops: CDR1 GTSNPN, CDR2 SVGIG (reference sequence). V lost 2 bases to trimming and J lost 5 bases, with 15 bases between them. The study's findings and limits: FACS-sorted repertoires might harbor abundant contaminating clonotypes from the bulk population. The secondary response was weaker, and its peak arrived faster, on day 5 versus 15.

The rearrangement links TRBV30 to TRBJ1-4, with a tentative D call TRBD1 (5 bases). The sequence was collected from a man between 18 and 35 years old who received the YFV17D yellow fever vaccine. The material sequenced was PBMCs, taken roughly 23 days after the first yellow fever vaccination. The CDR3 DNA follows: TGTGCCTGGAGTAGGGGACGGCTGGTAAATGAAAAACTGTTTTTT. This sequence encodes CAWSRGRLVNEKLFF.